Below, 6 T cell receptor beta chains from the same sample are listed, as sequenced in a study of cytomegalovirus exposure and HLA in healthy donors (dated by TCRdb to the late 2010s). Library prep was done by the immunoSEQ multiplex PCR assay. For the multiplex PCR, a mixture combining 60 forward primers for TCR Vbeta segments and 13 reverse primers for TCR Jbeta segments was used. TCRdb retrieved this table from immuneACCESS and kept in-frame rearrangements only. Not all clones are present; in checked studies, unresolved V genes account for under half, and no reason is known for the remainder. A total of 120,000 or so clones appear in this sample, about 80% of them only once. The ten largest clones capture roughly 9.3% of the sample. Sequencing was performed on PBMCs. These TCRs come from a woman between 45 and 65 years old in good health and CMV-seropositive.

CDR3 in DNA: TGTGCCAGCAGCGGGGACAGGGGTCCTTTTATGAACACTGAAGCTTTCTTT. This gives the protein CASSGDRGPFMNTEAFF. This chain links TRBV2 with TRBJ1-1, with 10 bases aligning to TRBD1. The CDR3 consists of 17 residues. The germline CDR1 and CDR2 sequences are SNHLY and FYNNEI. Unmatched junction bases numbered 10, after V lost 6 bases and J lost 0 bases.

V and J are TRBV5-1 and TRBJ2-3; TRBD2 matches 7 bases. With V trimmed by 3 bases and J by 0 bases, 4 bases remained unmatched. CDR3 length: 15 amino acids. Germline lookup yields CDR1 SGHRS and CDR2 YFSETQ. The CDR3 sequence is CASSSPAGSTDTQYF. The CDR3 DNA reads TGCGCCAGCAGCTCCCCAGCGGGAAGCACAGATACGCAGTATTTT.

The chain links TRBV6-1 to TRBJ1-3, with a possible D match to TRBD1 (5 bases). With 4 bases removed from V and 2 bases from J, the gap between germline ends came to 9 bases. From germline, CDR1 is MNHNS and CDR2 SASEGT. The CDR3 consists of 14 residues. CDR3 in DNA: TGTGCCAGCAGTGTACAGGCAGCTGGAAACACCATATATTTT. Protein sequence: CASSVQAAGNTIYF.

The rearrangement links TRBV19 to TRBJ1-2, with 8 nucleotides matching TRBD1. The V gene end was trimmed by 6 bases and the J gene end by 4 bases; junction bases not matched to a gene: 10. The CDR3 runs to 15 residues. Germline CDR1 reads LNHDA; CDR2 reads SQIVND (reference sequence). CDR3 amino acids: CASSSTGEVSYGYTF. In DNA form, the CDR3 reads TGTGCCAGTAGCTCGACAGGGGAAGTTAGCTATGGCTACACCTTC.

The chain combines TRBV4-3 with TRBJ2-5, with a possible D match to TRBD2 (7 bases). There are 17 residues in the CDR3. From germline, CDR1 is LGHNA and CDR2 YSLEER. V was trimmed by 0 bases and J by 0 bases, leaving 14 bases between them. Here the CDR3 reads CASSQESEGGYQETQYF. CDR3 DNA sequence: TGCGCCAGCAGCCAAGAGAGTGAGGGGGGGTACCAAGAGACCCAGTACTTC.

The rearrangement joins TRBV30 to TRBJ1-6; TRBD1 matches 9 bases. Per the germline V gene, CDR1 is GTSNPN and CDR2 is SVGIG (reference sequence). V trimming: 1 base; J trimming: 7 bases; junction bases outside the gene matches: 8. The CDR3 consists of 16 residues. The CDR3 nucleotides read TGTGCCTGGAGTGCTACACAGGGGGCACAAAATTCACCCCTCCACTTT. As protein: CAWSATQGAQNSPLHF.